This TCR beta chain was found in a study of shared clonotypes between healthy human individuals (dated by TCRdb to 2020 to 2022). Study-wide context: A couple of women and three men aged 18 to 49 years were included in the cohort. Libraries were prepared and TCR repertoires were sequenced by different laboratories using diverse techniques, in order to increase sequencing depth and limit assay-specific biases. The study deeply sequenced blood TCR repertoires of about 5 healthy adults to estimate repertoire size and the extent of clonotype sharing between individuals. For each donor, three plates each were used for CD4 naive and CD4 memory, two plates were used for CD8 naive, and one plate was used for CD8 memory. Per donor, leukapheresis produced somewhere between about 0.94 and 10 billion PBMCs. What the research found in general, with its limitations: Because the study included a small number of donors, the genetic and exposure-history diversity represented was limited. Rarefaction of sorted-subset datasets indicated incomplete sequencing despite the large sequencing depth. Only blood was sampled, and tissue TCR repertoires likely differ from those in blood. Based on pairwise subsampling, the degree of clonotype sharing among donors was expected to be affected by sequencing depth. Roughly 5% of naive CD4, around 3.5% of naive CD8, about 2.4% of memory CD4, and around 0.4% of memory CD8 clonotypes were shared across a few donors. Higher generation probabilities were observed for clonotypes shared by all four sorted-subset donors than for non-shared clonotypes. Naive subsets generally had larger estimated clonotype richness than memory subsets.

Taking its sample share into account, this clone is medium-sized (0.01 to 0.1%). It lacks a known antigen. Base qualities were left out, and no much larger clone turns up one base away. The CDR3, from cysteine to phenylalanine, totals 15 residues. CDR3 DNA only is kept here, 45 bases in frame from base 1. Relative to germline, V is missing 5 bases and J is missing 7 bases, with 9 bases of the junction outside any gene match. Taken from the germline V gene, the CDR1 and CDR2 loops are MNHNS and SASEGT. Using the deep immunoSEQ assay, multiplex PCR amplified TCR CDR3 regions from genomic DNA. Extracted genomic DNA from each cell subset was spread evenly across all wells of several immunoSEQ 96-well plates, with each plate serving as a replicate. For sorted subsets, around 200 ng genomic DNA, equal to about 30,000 T cell genomes, was loaded into each replicate PCR. Purified libraries were measured with a Qubit 3.0 fluorometer, size-checked on a Bioanalyzer 2100, and measured again with the KAPA Library Quantification kit. Each immunoSEQ 96-well plate was sequenced on its own single-read 150-cycle Illumina NextSeq 550 flow cell. Per the authors' processing: Because the immunoSEQ output included only junctional sequences and no quality scores, the filtering could not be the same as the filtering used for full-length reads. To assign V/J genes and CDR3, sequences were annotated using PyIR, a Python wrapper for IgBLAST v1.9, with IMGT germline references. Reads with weak V/J assignments (E-value above 1e-6), missing CDR3, stop codons, out-of-frame junctions, or ambiguous translated residues were removed. V3J clonotypes were defined as sequences sharing the same inferred V gene, J gene, and CDR3 amino acid sequence. Percentage overlap between repertoires was calculated by dividing the number of shared unique clonotypes by the size of the smaller repertoire. Repertoire richness was assessed with RTK rarefaction, the Chao1 estimator, and Recon v2.1 estimates of unobserved clonotypes. OLGA was used to compute generation probabilities for all TCRbeta clonotypes that the gDNA method yielded from a handful of donors. The table was pulled from immuneACCESS by TCRdb, which kept in-frame rearrangements only. Such tables lose some clones; where checked, under half of the loss comes from unresolved V genes, and the rest has no known cause. V and J calls and clone size are copied from that table; D and trimming were computed from the DNA. The sample profile shows more than 150,000 clones; 65% to 70% of them were found once. The ten largest clones take up about 10% of the sample.

Healthy HIV-negative adults with no recently reported acute infections or vaccinations were included as donors. Every donor was a Caucasian adult living in Nashville, Tennessee, USA. Magnetic negative selection was used to enrich CD4+ T cells, after which naive cells were positively selected on CD45RA and the negative fraction became the memory subset. After blood collection by leukapheresis, PBMCs were isolated using Ficoll-Histopaque density gradient centrifugation and then cryopreserved in the vapor phase of liquid nitrogen. Analytical flow cytometry was used to check the purity and quantity of every magnetically sorted T cell population. Each sorted fraction had its genomic DNA isolated and then quantified by UV absorbance on a Nanodrop 2000c.

The sequence was collected from a man aged 30 to 45 in good health. The chain links TRBV6-1 with TRBJ1-5; 9 bases in the junction line up with TRBD1. Sequencing was carried out using memory CD4+ T cells sorted from blood. Reading the label with the study, this specimen's cell subset or site is: CD45RA-negative fraction. The CDR3 region reads CASSSGQGLNQPQHF. The DNA is as follows: TGTGCCAGCAGTTCCGGACAGGGGTTGAACCAGCCCCAGCATTTT.